This T cell receptor (beta chain) stems from a study of cytotoxic CD8 clonotypes in ibrutinib-treated CLL (dated by TCRdb to about 2021). For the wider study: The cohort had ten to twelve relapsed/refractory and around 14 treatment-naive patients; around 17 were IGHV unmutated. Response samples were taken after a median of about a year on treatment, ranging from about 6 to 40 months. Every sample from remission and from progressive disease was obtained while the patients were still on ibrutinib. Cryopreserved peripheral blood mononuclear cells were obtained prior to treatment, at the time of response, and at either disease progression or sustained remission. On average, each sample had about 250,000 productive templates and 100,000 or so productive rearrangements. Longitudinal samples were available for 26 of the 86 trial participants. Responses were partial in roughly 24 patients and complete in 2; after median approximately 69 months follow-up, about 14 stayed in remission and some twelve progressed. Broader findings and caveats from the paper: At baseline, clonality was higher than in age-matched healthy donors and showed a strong correlation with circulating CD8+ T-cell counts. At ibrutinib response clonality went up, during sustained remission it held steady, and at progression it dropped back toward baseline. Lymph node repertoires were not examined, and the timing of sampling was not matched between patients in sustained remission and those whose disease progressed. Public clonotypes were rare and either contracted or stayed stable during treatment, and the rise in clonality at ibrutinib response reflected the expansion of private clonotypes.

The CDR3 numbers 15 residues from cysteine through phenylalanine. The only DNA kept is the CDR3, 45 bases in frame from the first base. Trimming removed 3 bases from V and 9 bases from J, leaving 19 bases between the germline ends. CDR1 and CDR2 (LGHNT, FRNRAP) derive from the germline V gene. Concerning this clone: There is no known antigen for this receptor. There are no base qualities to consult, and no much larger clone falls within one base.

Interpreted using the paper, the time point label stands for: approximately 2 years on ibrutinib. Roughly 2 micrograms of genomic DNA were extracted from cryopreserved PBMCs for TCR beta library preparation. Longitudinal blood samples from CLL patients receiving ibrutinib monotherapy were subjected to high-throughput TCR beta sequencing. Patients were enrolled in a phase 2 open-label single-center ibrutinib monotherapy trial. A MiSeq instrument was used for deep resolution sequencing, which targeted depths ranging from 1 in 1 million up to 1 in 200,000 T cells, with coverage averaging 10x for each clonotype. The immunoSEQ hsTCRB Kit was used to generate TCR beta libraries. The original methods were these. ImmunoSEQ Data Assistant and ImmunoSEQ Analyzer were used for data analysis, and V, D and J genes were assigned according to IMGT definitions. Clonality, which ranges from 0 to 1, was calculated as one minus the normalized Shannon entropy of productive rearrangement frequencies. Public clonotype analysis was restricted to overrepresented clonotypes comprising at least 0.05% of each patient's repertoire. About 13 age-matched healthy donor repertoires from immuneACCESS were used as controls for clonality. The clones in this table, taken by TCRdb from immuneACCESS, are in-frame only. Not every clone is retained; where verified, under half of the shortfall comes from an unresolved V gene, and the cause of the rest is unknown. V, J and clone size reflect that table, while D and trimming were determined from the DNA. The sample table holds about 130,000 clones, of which roughly 85% were seen once. The ten biggest clones cover around 2.1% of the sample.

The source material was PBMCs, sampled after 24 months of ibrutinib treatment. The chain is made from TRBV12-5 and TRBJ2-3; TRBD2 could be the D gene, as 6 bases match. This TCR derives from a human donor with chronic lymphocytic leukemia. The CDR3 region reads CASGFVGDSLSTQYF. The nucleotide sequence reads TGTGCTAGTGGTTTTGTTGGGGACTCCTTATCGACGCAGTATTTT.